The next 10 T cell receptor beta chains were all read from a single sample in a study of cytomegalovirus exposure and HLA in healthy donors. The PCR had 60 Vbeta and 13 Jbeta primers. Some clones are missing from TCRdb's copy, which holds only in-frame ones; the method was immunoSEQ multiplex PCR. The sample lists around 180,000 clones; 80% were seen once. Source material: PBMCs. Receptors were obtained from a man aged 35-49 years in good health and CMV-seronegative.

The chain uses TRBV6-1 and TRBJ1-1; 9 nucleotides agree with TRBD1. The germline V gene has CDR1 MNHNS and CDR2 SASEGT. With 8 bases clipped from V and 8 bases from J, the junction kept 12 bases outside the gene matches. This CDR3 is 14 amino acids long. The DNA for the CDR3 is TGTGCCAGCTATCTCACAGGGGGCGGAGGGGAAGCTTTCTTT. Its protein is CASYLTGGGGEAFF.

V usage is TRBV6-5 and J usage is TRBJ1-4; D uncertain. Germline assignment: CDR1 MNHEY and CDR2 SVGAGI. The CDR3 totals 12 residues. V lost 6 bases to trimming and J lost 6 bases, with 8 bases between them. The CDR3 is CASRAGDEKLFF. Written as DNA, the CDR3 is TGTGCCAGCAGAGCCGGAGATGAAAAACTGTTTTTT.

V and J are TRBV4-1 and TRBJ1-1; no clear D. CDR3 length: 13 residues. Germline CDR1 is MGHRA and CDR2 is YSYEKL. Trimming shortened V by 0 bases and J by 5 bases, and 7 bases separated the two germline ends. This CDR3 reads CASSQDRRTEAFF. The CDR3 DNA reads TGCGCCAGCAGCCAAGATAGGCGGACTGAAGCTTTCTTT.

This clone occurred a few times. This chain uses TRBV5-1 with TRBJ2-7, with D possibly TRBD2 on 5 matching bases. The CDR3 contains 11 residues. With 4 bases removed from V and 3 bases from J, the gap between germline ends came to 5 bases. Germline V CDR1 and CDR2: SGHRS, YFSETQ. CDR3: CASSRDYEQYF. Written as DNA, the CDR3 is TGCGCCAGCAGCCGGGACTACGAGCAGTACTTC.

This clone ranks as medium-sized. The rearrangement joins TRBV13 to TRBJ1-1; D perhaps matches TRBD1 (5 bases). V dropped 3 bases and J dropped 0 bases, with 11 bases sitting between them. Germline CDR1 PRHDT, CDR2 FYEKMQ (reference sequence). The CDR3 runs to 15 residues. CDR3 amino acids: CASSFGQGVNTEAFF. The CDR3 DNA sequence: TGTGCCAGCAGCTTCGGACAAGGAGTGAACACTGAAGCTTTCTTT. The complete variable domain, with remaining parts taken from reference TRBV13 and TRBJ1-1, reads AAGVIQSPRHLIKEKRETATLKCYPIPRHDTVYWYQQGPGQDPQFLISFYEKMQSDKGSIPDRFSAQQFSDYHSELNMSSLELGDSALYFCASSFGQGVNTEAFFGQGTRLTVV.

The J gene is TRBJ2-7, the V gene TRBV7-2, with TRBD2 matching over 8 bases. The CDR3 spans 16 residues. V gave up 1 base and J gave up 5 bases; unmatched junction bases: 10. Germline CDR1 is SGHTA and CDR2 is FQGNSA. CDR3 bases: TGTGCCAGCAGCTTAGGGCTCAGCGGGAGTTCCCACGAGCAGTACTTC. Protein: CASSLGLSGSSHEQYF.

V and J are TRBV7-8 and TRBJ2-5; 7 nucleotides match TRBD2. This CDR3 is built from 13 residues. CDR1 and CDR2 (germline): SGHVS, FQNEAQ. J gave up 4 bases and V 3 bases, and 2 bases lay outside the gene matches. In DNA, the CDR3 is TGTGCCAGCAGCTTTCCGGGAGGAGAGACCCAGTACTTC. It codes for CASSFPGGETQYF.

V and J are TRBV25-1 and TRBJ1-6; TRBD1 matches at 9 bases. CDR1 and CDR2 (germline): MGHDK, SYGVNS. Trimming cost V 2 bases and J 7 bases; bases outside gene matches: 0. The CDR3 contains 14 residues. This CDR3 is CASSEGTGNSPLHF. The CDR3 bases are TGTGCCAGCAGTGAAGGGACAGGGAATTCACCCCTCCACTTT.

This clone showed up just a few times. The genes are TRBV2 and TRBJ2-3; D possibly corresponds to TRBD1 (6 bases). Trimming shortened V by 6 bases and J by 6 bases, and 13 bases separated the two germline ends. Germline-derived CDR1 and CDR2 are SNHLY and FYNNEI. This CDR3 contains 13 residues. The CDR3: CASSERGSDTQYF. The CDR3 nucleotides read TGTGCCAGCAGCGAAAGGGGGTCGGATACGCAGTATTTT. Full variable domain (outside the CDR3, taken from reference TRBV2 and TRBJ2-3): EPEVTQTPSHQVTQMGQEVILRCVPISNHLYFYWYRQILGQKVEFLVSFYNNEISEKSEIFDDQFSVERPDGSNFTLKIRSTKLEDSAMYFCASSERGSDTQYFGPGTRLTVL.

V and J are TRBV6-5 and TRBJ2-1; 7 positions match TRBD2. V was clipped by 0 bases and J by 3 bases; unmatched bases: 5. The length of the CDR3 is 16 residues. The germline gives CDR1 MNHEY, CDR2 SVGAGI. CDR3 bases: TGTGCCAGCAGTTACTCTCTAGCGGACTTCTACAATGAGCAGTTCTTC. It encodes CASSYSLADFYNEQFF.